These T cell receptor beta chains were read from a single sample in a study of regulatory and conventional T cells in RAG deficiency. Method: immunoSEQ multiplex PCR; TCRdb's copy keeps in-frame clones and lacks some. The sample shows roughly 35,000 clones, 76% of them seen only once. This sample also appeared in a second study, on regulatory T cells.

Sequencing was carried out using CD4+ effector T cells sorted from blood. The receptors shown here come from a human donor in good health. The CDR3 runs from the conserved cysteine through the conserved F or W. The D gene is left open where the match is weak. Where a row states a size, it is once, few, many or the class of an expanded clone; other rows omit it.

CDR3aa | CDR3nt | j_gene | v_gene | abundance | len | d_gene
CAISDRPVENTGELFF | TGTGCCATCAGTGACCGTCCGGTCGAGAACACCGGGGAGCTGTTTTTT | TRBJ2-2 | TRBV10-3 | NA | 16 | NA
CASSLSQGHNYGYTF | TGTGCCAGCAGCTTGAGTCAGGGACACAACTATGGCTACACCTTC | TRBJ1-2 | TRBV5-4 | few | 15 | NA
CASSRRRTEQYF | TGTGCCAGCAGCCGTCGACGGACCGAGCAGTACTTC | TRBJ2-7 | TRBV28 | NA | 12 | NA
CASSVGASRSTADTQYF | TGTGCCAGCAGCGTAGGGGCTAGCCGGTCGACCGCAGATACGCAGTATTTT | TRBJ2-3 | TRBV9 | NA | 17 | NA
CAWSLLQGRHNSPLHF | TGTGCCTGGAGTTTATTACAGGGTAGACATAATTCACCCCTCCACTTT | TRBJ1-6 | TRBV30 | NA | 16 | NA
CASSGQGPASGANVLTF | TGTGCCAGTAGTGGACAGGGGCCCGCCTCTGGGGCCAACGTCCTGACTTTC | TRBJ2-6 | TRBV19 | NA | 17 | TRBD1
CASSFILNYGYTF | TGTGCCAGCAGCTTTATCCTGAACTATGGCTACACCTTC | TRBJ1-2 | TRBV5-4 | NA | 13 | NA
CAIRGQGLGHGYTF | TGTGCCATCAGGGGGCAGGGTCTTGGGCATGGCTACACCTTC | TRBJ1-2 | TRBV10-3 | few | 14 | NA
CASSERHGRANEKLFF | TGTGCCAGCAGTGAACGGCACGGTCGGGCTAATGAAAAACTGTTTTTT | TRBJ1-4 | TRBV6-1 | NA | 16 | NA
CASSARSRSSYEQYF | TGTGCCAGCAGCGCCAGGTCGAGGAGCTCCTACGAGCAGTACTTC | TRBJ2-7 | TRBV2 | NA | 15 | NA
CATSSRGGMETQYF | TGTGCCACCAGCAGTCGGGGGGGTATGGAGACCCAGTACTTC | TRBJ2-5 | TRBV15 | once | 14 | TRBD2
CASSYPDSTDTQYF | TGCGCCAGCAGCTACCCGGACAGCACAGATACGCAGTATTTT | TRBJ2-3 | TRBV5-1 | NA | 14 | NA
CAISELAGGYRAFF | TGTGCCATCAGTGAGCTGGCGGGAGGGTATCGAGCTTTCTTT | TRBJ1-1 | TRBV10-3 | NA | 14 | NA
CASSYLENEKLFF | TGTGCCAGCAGTTATCTAGAAAATGAAAAACTGTTTTTT | TRBJ1-4 | TRBV6-5 | NA | 13 | NA
CASSFRRNTEAFF | TGTGCCAGCAGCTTTCGAAGGAACACTGAAGCTTTCTTT | TRBJ1-1 | TRBV7-2 | NA | 13 | NA
CSVEAHQETQYF | TGCAGCGTTGAGGCTCACCAAGAGACCCAGTACTTC | TRBJ2-5 | TRBV29-1 | NA | 12 | NA
CAWSVNWGGETQYF | TGTGCCTGGAGTGTAAATTGGGGAGGGGAGACCCAGTACTTC | TRBJ2-5 | TRBV30 | NA | 14 | TRBD2
CASSQGGLALVKNIQYF | TGTGCCAGCAGCCAAGGGGGGCTAGCACTGGTCAAAAACATTCAGTACTTC | TRBJ2-4 | TRBV14 | NA | 17 | NA
CASSFTGQGDSYEQYF | TGTGCCAGCAGCTTTACAGGACAGGGGGATTCCTACGAGCAGTACTTC | TRBJ2-7 | TRBV5-6 | NA | 16 | TRBD1
CASSDRANTGELFF | TGCGCCAGCAGCGACAGGGCGAACACCGGGGAGCTGTTTTTT | TRBJ2-2 | TRBV4-1 | NA | 14 | TRBD1
CASTHTGGLYNEQFF | TGTGCCAGCACCCACACAGGGGGCCTCTACAATGAGCAGTTCTTC | TRBJ2-1 | TRBV5-4 | NA | 15 | TRBD1
CASRQSGGTYEQYF | TGTGCCAGCAGACAGAGCGGGGGCACCTACGAGCAGTACTTC | TRBJ2-7 | TRBV28 | once | 14 | TRBD2
CASSPNPGLSAYGYTF | TGTGCCAGCAGCCCCAACCCGGGTCTTTCGGCCTATGGCTACACCTTC | TRBJ1-2 | TRBV5-6 | few | 16 | NA
CAWSGRGLTLAKNIQYF | TGTGCCTGGAGTGGGAGAGGACTCACGTTAGCCAAAAACATTCAGTACTTC | TRBJ2-4 | TRBV30 | NA | 17 | NA
CASSPDTAFTNTGELFF | TGTGCTAGCAGCCCCGACACAGCGTTTACGAACACCGGGGAGCTGTTTTTT | TRBJ2-2 | TRBV7-7 | NA | 17 | NA
CASSPQVAGGRTQYF | TGTGCCAGCAGCCCCCAGGTAGCGGGGGGACGTACGCAGTATTTT | TRBJ2-3 | TRBV9 | NA | 15 | TRBD2
CSVGLSSGANVLTF | TGCAGCGTGGGTCTCAGCTCTGGGGCCAACGTCCTGACTTTC | TRBJ2-6 | TRBV29-1 | NA | 14 | NA
CASSVGTRVRYQETQYF | TGTGCCAGCAGCGTAGGTACCAGGGTGAGGTATCAAGAGACCCAGTACTTC | TRBJ2-5 | TRBV9 | NA | 17 | NA
CASSEYRDSGNTIYF | TGTGCCAGCAGTGAATATAGGGACTCTGGAAACACCATATATTTT | TRBJ1-3 | TRBV2 | few | 15 | NA